This T cell receptor beta chain is from a study of blood T cell repertoires in COVID-19 (dated by TCRdb to about 2020). At the level of the whole study: The collaborator samples originated in the United States, Italy and Spain and spanned the acute and convalescent phases of COVID-19. The sample metadata nearly always contained a de-identified subject ID, COVID-19 status, age in years and sex. A freely available public database, intended as a resource for researchers studying the immune response to SARS-CoV-2, is where the repertoires were released. Subjects who had been exposed to COVID-19, were actively infected with it, or had recovered from it provided the deeply sampled blood TCRbeta repertoires that made up the dataset. Where available, HLA class I and class II types were obtained from metadata supplied by the sample provider rather than from assay-based typing. The samples were drawn from two sources: the first 160 participants of the ongoing ImmuneRACE study, and 1,200 or so subjects contributed by 6 global collaborators. The material from the prospective study consisted of cDNA or gDNA derived from T cells, B-cell-depleted T cells, or PBMCs.

The CDR3 runs 12 amino acids, cysteine and phenylalanine included. Only CDR3 DNA remains: 36 bases, in frame from the first base. Via the germline V gene (reference sequence), CDR1 is GTSNPN and CDR2 SVGIG. V is pruned by 4 bases and J by 9 bases, leaving 3 bases of the junction without a gene match. Collaborating institutions collected whole blood in K2EDTA tubes following their own protocols. For TCRbeta analysis, collaborators shipped samples in one of three forms: frozen whole blood, isolated PBMCs, or DNA extracted from either of those sample types. Study-wide conclusions, independent of this receptor: The amount of clinical and demographic metadata varied by source and participant and was provided uncurated.

This clone appeared a single time. Its antigen remains undetermined. No much larger clonotype is one base removed from it; base qualities were not supplied. The immunoSEQ Assay, a bias-controlled multiplex PCR, was used to amplify TCRbeta CDR3 regions from genomic DNA. On the authors' methods: Within the assay, amplification of reference gene primers was used to estimate how many nucleated cells each sample contained. To quantify the absolute abundance of each unique TCRbeta CDR3 rearrangement, sequence reads were collapsed and filtered. For each sample, productive Simpson clonality was calculated as the square root of Simpson's diversity index over productive rearrangements. The immuneACCESS repertoire file appears here via TCRdb, limited to in-frame rearrangements. These files lack a portion of the clones; in checked studies, under half of the deficit traces to unresolved V genes, and the cause of the others is not known. From that table come the V and J calls and clone size; the DNA was used to work out D and trimming. This sample lists over 200,000 clones; under 90% were detected once. The top ten clonotypes cover 15% to 20% of the sample.

This sequence uses TRBV30 and TRBJ2-3; 11 bases in between match TRBD2. Sequencing input: peripheral blood. The source of this sequence is an elderly woman with active or convalescent COVID-19. CDR3 protein: CAWTTSGETQYF. The nucleotides read TGTGCCTGGACGACTAGCGGGGAGACGCAGTATTTT. With the rest looked up from the reference TRBV30 and TRBJ2-3 genes rather than sequenced, the full variable domain is SQTIHQWPATLVQPVGSPLSLECTVEGTSNPNLYWYRQAAGRGLQLLFYSVGIGQISSEVPQNLSASRPQDRQFILSSKKLLLSDSGFYLCAWTTSGETQYFGPGTRLTVL.